This T cell receptor beta chain appears in the sequencing data of a study of T-cell memory formation after mild COVID-19. This clonotype has just a few counts. Its cognate antigen is unknown. Overall study findings and caveats: In second-wave clones peaking day 37, SARS-CoV-2 specificity remained unconfirmed. Within pre-infection memory, some responding clones were found, suggesting cross-reactive memory joined.

TCRdb reprocessed the 5' RACE reads via MiXCR and lists one record per CDR3 protein. The sample holds roughly 110,000 distinct CDR3 sequences, 9.5% to 15% seen once. The CDR3 runs 15 residues. CDR1 is SGHRS and CDR2 is YFSETQ in the germline V gene. V lost 0 bases, J lost 8 bases, and 8 bases stayed unmatched. The V call is TRBV5-1, the J call TRBJ2-1; 7 nucleotides line up with TRBD1. Specimen: PBMCs or a T cell subset sorted from them (not recorded which). The TCR originated in an adult woman who had mild COVID-19 (a few samples of this study predate the infection). Cell type and time point are not known. This CDR3 is CASSLEQGMGDEQFF. CDR3 DNA sequence: TGCGCCAGCAGCTTGGAACAGGGGATGGGCGATGAGCAGTTCTTC. The full variable domain, in which reference TRBV5-1 and TRBJ2-1 provide the parts outside the CDR3, is KAGVTQTPRYLIKTRGQQVTLSCSPISGHRSVSWYQQTPGQGLQFLFEYFSETQRNKGNFPGRFSGRQFSNSRSEMNVSTLELGDSALYLCASSLEQGMGDEQFFGPGTRLTVL.